A selection of T cell receptor beta chains follows, all from one sample in a study of blood T cell repertoires in COVID-19. Assay used: immunoSEQ multiplex PCR; TCRdb lists only in-frame clones, some missing. The sample shows about 81,000 clones, about 91% of them seen only once. Sample: peripheral blood. These receptors were taken from an elderly woman with acute or convalescent COVID-19. Both conserved end residues are part of each CDR3. Each record gives: D gene, CDR3 length, J gene, V gene, clone size, CDR3 DNA, CDR3 protein. A D gene is named only where the DNA matches it firmly. The size field is filled for only some rows; it gives once, few, many or a size class.

TRBD2 15 TRBJ2-1 TRBV6-2/TRBV6-3 few TGTGCCAGCAGTTACCCTAGCGGGGGGCACAATGAGCAGTTCTTC CASSYPSGGHNEQFF
TRBD1 14 TRBJ1-2 TRBV7-2 . TGTGCCAGCAGCCCCCACCAGACAGGGGGTGGCTACACCTTC CASSPHQTGGGYTF
. 12 TRBJ2-6 TRBV5-4 . TGTGCCAGCAGATCGGGGGCCAACGTCCTGACTTTC CASRSGANVLTF
TRBD2 17 TRBJ2-5 TRBV30 . TGTGCCTGGAGCCCCCCGGGACTAGCGATTGTGGGAGAGACCCAGTACTTC CAWSPPGLAIVGETQYF
. 12 TRBJ2-1 TRBV19 . TGTGCCAGTGGGCGCGGGAACAATGAGCAGTTCTTC CASGRGNNEQFF
TRBD2 15 TRBJ2-1 TRBV11-2 . TGTGCCAGCAGCTTAACTAGCGGGAGTGGGAATGAGCAGTTCTTC CASSLTSGSGNEQFF
. 11 TRBJ1-1 TRBV19 . TGTGCCAGTAGTAGTCGGACTGAAGCTTTCTTT CASSSRTEAFF
TRBD1 16 TRBJ1-4 TRBV4-1 . TGCGCCAGCAGCCCTTACAGGGGGCAAGGGAATGAAAAACTGTTTTTT CASSPYRGQGNEKLFF
TRBD1 14 TRBJ2-7 TRBV19 . TGTGCCAGTGGCTTCCGGGACAGTTCCTACGAGCAGTACTTC CASGFRDSSYEQYF
TRBD1 15 TRBJ1-2 TRBV5-6 . TGTGCCAGCAGGCGATTGCAGGGGGCAGGCTATGGCTACACCTTC CASRRLQGAGYGYTF
. 16 TRBJ1-3 TRBV7-3 . TGTGCCAGCAGCTTATCTGGGCCGCACTCTGGAAACACCATATATTTT CASSLSGPHSGNTIYF
TRBD2 14 TRBJ2-1 TRBV4-2 . TGTGCCAGCAGTGAGCGGGGGGGTATCAATGAGCAGTTCTTC CASSERGGINEQFF
. 15 TRBJ2-3 TRBV4-1 . TGCGCCAGCAGCATTAGCGGCCAGGAGCCAGATACGCAGTATTTT CASSISGQEPDTQYF
TRBD2 13 TRBJ2-3 TRBV30 . TGTGCCTGGAGTAGCGGGAGTCCAGATACGCAGTATTTT CAWSSGSPDTQYF
. 16 TRBJ1-1 TRBV5-4 . TGTGCCAGCAGCCCCGCGGAGGGAGGGCCTTGGACTGAAGCTTTCTTT CASSPAEGGPWTEAFF
TRBD1 15 TRBJ1-2 TRBV7-2 . TGTGCCAGCAGCCCGGGGACAGAAAGAACCTATGGCTACACCTTC CASSPGTERTYGYTF
. 13 TRBJ2-1 TRBV7-9 once TGTGCCAGCAGCCGGGACAACGGCGGTGAGCAGTTCTTC CASSRDNGGEQFF
. 11 TRBJ2-3 TRBV2 . TGTGCCAGCAGGCGGGCAGATACGCAGTATTTT CASRRADTQYF
TRBD1 14 TRBJ1-2 TRBV9 . TGTGCCAGCAGCGTAGATGACAGGGGGACAGGCTACACCTTC CASSVDDRGTGYTF
. 14 TRBJ1-4 TRBV10-2 . TGCGCCAGTAGCACGGGGTTTGGTCGCGAAAAACTGTTTTTT CASSTGFGREKLFF
. 13 TRBJ1-6 TRBV18 . TGTGCCAGCTCACCATCCCGGAATTCACCCCTCCACTTT CASSPSRNSPLHF
. 13 TRBJ2-3 TRBV30 few TGTGCCTGGACTCACCGGGGGACAGATACGCAGTATTTT CAWTHRGTDTQYF
. 13 TRBJ2-7 TRBV6-2/TRBV6-3 once TGTGCCAGCAGTTACTCGAGGGCCTACGAGCAGTACTTC CASSYSRAYEQYF
. 11 TRBJ1-2 TRBV3-1/TRBV3-2 few TGTGCCACCTACAGGGACAATGGCTACACCTTC CATYRDNGYTF
TRBD2 17 TRBJ2-1 TRBV5-8 . TGTGCCAGCAGCTGGGGACTAGCGGGGGGGCTAGACAATGAGCAGTTCTTC CASSWGLAGGLDNEQFF
TRBD1 19 TRBJ1-1 TRBV18 . TGTGCCAGCTCACCACGAGGGGCGGGGACAGGGGGACGGAACACTGAAGCTTTCTTT CASSPRGAGTGGRNTEAFF
. 12 TRBJ2-7 TRBV6-5 . TGTGCCAGCAGATCCCCGGTTGACGAGCAGTACTTC CASRSPVDEQYF
. 15 TRBJ1-1 TRBV5-1 . TGCGCCAGCAGCGTGGGACACGGCATGAACACTGAAGCTTTCTTT CASSVGHGMNTEAFF
. 14 TRBJ2-7 TRBV5-6 . TGTGCCAGCAGCTTGAGACACAAAGACTACGAGCAGTACTTC CASSLRHKDYEQYF
TRBD2 16 TRBJ2-7 TRBV6-2/TRBV6-3 few TGTGCCAGCAGTTACACTAGCGGGGGCGCATCCTACGAGCAGTACTTC CASSYTSGGASYEQYF
. 15 TRBJ1-5 TRBV5-1 . TGCGCCAGCAGCTTGGACGCGACTGGCAATCAGCCCCAGCATTTT CASSLDATGNQPQHF
. 15 TRBJ2-7 TRBV6-5 . TGTGCCAGCAGCGACTTTTGGGGGGTCTCCTACGAGCAGTACTTC CASSDFWGVSYEQYF
TRBD2 17 TRBJ2-1 TRBV7-9 . TGTGCCAGCAGCCACTATAGCGGGAGAGGAACCTACAATGAGCAGTTCTTC CASSHYSGRGTYNEQFF
TRBD1 12 TRBJ1-5 TRBV19 . TGTGCCACCGGACAGGGGGATCAGCCCCAGCATTTT CATGQGDQPQHF
TRBD1 15 TRBJ1-1 TRBV5-1 . TGCGCCAGCAGCCCCCGGACAGGCACGAACACTGAAGCTTTCTTT CASSPRTGTNTEAFF
TRBD2 15 TRBJ2-2 TRBV11-3 . TGTGCCAGCAGCTTTGGCGGGGGGGCCGTCGGGGAGCTGTTTTTT CASSFGGGAVGELFF
TRBD1 14 TRBJ1-4 TRBV18 . TGTGCCAGCTCACCGCGACAGGGTAACGAAAAACTGTTTTTT CASSPRQGNEKLFF
. 11 TRBJ1-2 TRBV2 . TGTGCCAGCAGTAGCAACTATGGCTACACCTTC CASSSNYGYTF
. 16 TRBJ1-3 TRBV2 once TGTGCCAGCAGTGAATGGAGGACTACCTCTGGAAACACCATATATTTT CASSEWRTTSGNTIYF
. 13 TRBJ2-7 TRBV5-1 . TGCGCCAGCAGCCTCCCAGGGTTCTACGAGCAGTACTTC CASSLPGFYEQYF
TRBD2 16 TRBJ2-3 TRBV7-2 . TGTGCCAGCAGCTCCCGGGGGGTGGCAGGGACAGATACGCAGTATTTT CASSSRGVAGTDTQYF
. 16 TRBJ1-2 TRBV23-1 . TGCGCCAGCAGTCAATCGCACCCAGACTCCTGTTCTAGCTACACCTTC CASSQSHPDSCSSYTF
TRBD2 17 TRBJ2-7 TRBV6-2/TRBV6-3 . TGTGCCAGCAGTTTCACCGTTAGCGGGAGGGCCGGGTACGAGCAGTACTTC CASSFTVSGRAGYEQYF
. 12 TRBJ2-7 TRBV5-5 . TGTGCCAGCAGCCCTAACTCGGACGAGCAGTACTTC CASSPNSDEQYF
. 14 TRBJ1-2 TRBV5-1 . TGCGCCAGCAGCTTGGAAGGGAGTAACTATGGCTACACCTTC CASSLEGSNYGYTF
. 13 TRBJ1-2 TRBV5-1 . TGCGCCAGCAGCTTGGACGATGGAGATGGCTACACCTTC CASSLDDGDGYTF
TRBD1 15 TRBJ1-1 TRBV15 . TGTGCCACCAGCAGAGCCGGGACAGCGAACACTGAAGCTTTCTTT CATSRAGTANTEAFF
. 17 TRBJ2-3 TRBV5-1 . TGCGCCAGCAGCTTGGCCCCGCTCGGGGGAGGAACAGATACGCAGTATTTT CASSLAPLGGGTDTQYF
. 15 TRBJ2-1 TRBV19 . TGTGCCAGTAGTATTCGAGCGGGCACCAGGAATGAGCAGTTCTTC CASSIRAGTRNEQFF
. 12 TRBJ1-1 TRBV12-5 . TGTGCTAGTGGCGGGACAAGTCCTGAAGCTTTCTTT CASGGTSPEAFF
TRBD1 15 TRBJ1-6 TRBV15 . TGTGCCACCAGCAGAGTTGGGACAGGGGATTCACCCCTCCACTTT CATSRVGTGDSPLHF
. 13 TRBJ2-3 TRBV12-5 . TGTGCTAGTGGTTTGGGGCCGTCTGATACGCAGTATTTT CASGLGPSDTQYF
. 14 TRBJ1-5 TRBV2 few TGTGCCAGCAGGGGCGACAGCTACAATCAGCCCCAGCATTTT CASRGDSYNQPQHF
TRBD1 15 TRBJ2-7 TRBV6-6 . TGTGCCACCCTTGGACCGACAGGGAGAGGCTACGAGCAGTACTTC CATLGPTGRGYEQYF
. 14 TRBJ2-1 TRBV5-1 . TGCGCCAGCAGCTGGACCTCGGGAACCAATGAGCAGTTCTTC CASSWTSGTNEQFF